The 12 T cell receptor beta chains listed next were all sequenced from one sample in a study of blood T cell repertoires in COVID-19. The repertoire was sequenced with immunoSEQ multiplex PCR; TCRdb's copy has only in-frame clones and lacks some. Of under 250,000 clones in the sample, around 84% are singletons; the top ten hold roughly 13%. The specimen sequenced was peripheral blood. All receptors derive from a human donor in a cohort sampled during active COVID-19.

The CDR3 is CASSPRRLAGFNEQFF. The DNA for the CDR3 is TGTGCCAGCAGCCCCAGGCGTCTAGCGGGGTTCAATGAGCAGTTCTTC. The chain links TRBV5-4 to TRBJ2-1, with 9 bases identical to TRBD2. Trimming took 4 bases from V and 6 from J; bases not matched to a gene: 11. In germline, CDR1 is SGHNT, CDR2 YYREEE (reference sequence). This CDR3 contains 16 residues.

In its sample, this clone was seen once. The rearrangement uses TRBV19 and TRBJ2-2, with D possibly matching TRBD2 (6 bases). Germline V gene sequence: CDR1 LNHDA, CDR2 SQIVND (reference sequence). The CDR3 has 15 amino acids. Trimming removed 5 bases at V and 6 bases at J, with 16 bases between. The CDR3 sequence is CASSVGRGSAGELFF. For the CDR3, the DNA is TGTGCCAGTAGTGTGGGGCGGGGTAGTGCCGGGGAGCTGTTTTTT.

This chain joins TRBV29-1 and TRBJ2-1; D may be TRBD2 (6 bases). Trimming shortened V by 3 bases and J by 0 bases, and 12 bases separated the two germline ends. The length of the CDR3 is 15 residues. CDR1 is SQVTM, CDR2 ANQGSEA, per germline. DNA for the CDR3: TGCAGCGTTGACGTAGCGGTTAGCTCCTACAATGAGCAGTTCTTC. Its translation is CSVDVAVSSYNEQFF.

This clone was picked up a small number of times. The V and J genes are TRBV9 and TRBJ2-7; D might be TRBD1 (5 bases). This CDR3 is built from 14 residues. Germline V gives CDR1 SGDLS, CDR2 YYNGEE. V shed 0 bases and J shed 0 bases, with 7 bases lying between them. Written as DNA, the CDR3 is TGTGCCAGCAGCGTAGAAGACAGCTCCTACGAGCAGTACTTC. This encodes CASSVEDSSYEQYF.

The chain has TRBV7-6 and TRBJ2-7; 11 bases line up with TRBD2. V lost 5 bases, J lost 7 bases, and 10 bases stayed unmatched. This CDR3 spans 15 amino acids. Germline CDR1 is SGHVS and CDR2 is FNYEAQ. DNA of the CDR3: TGTGCCAGCAGCGAGATAGCGGGAGGGCCGGGTGAGCAGTACTTC. Translation gives CASSEIAGGPGEQYF.

The V gene is TRBV28, the J gene TRBJ2-7; tentatively, D is TRBD2 (5 bases). Looked up from germline, CDR1 is MDHEN and CDR2 is SYDVKM. V lost 3 bases to trimming and J lost 0 bases, with 12 bases between them. The CDR3 spans 15 residues. The CDR3 here is CASSFGRAGSYEQYF. DNA of the CDR3: TGTGCCAGCAGTTTTGGGCGGGCAGGCTCCTACGAGCAGTACTTC.

J is TRBJ2-3 and V is TRBV6-6, with a tentative D call TRBD2 (5 bases). V lost 9 bases and J 2 bases, leaving 12 bases between the germline ends. This CDR3 has 13 residues. CDR1 and CDR2 from the germline V gene are MNHNY and SVGAGI (reference sequence). CDR3 region: CASGEWDTDTQYF. DNA of the CDR3: TGTGCCAGTGGGGAGTGGGACACAGATACGCAGTATTTT.

The table lists this clone with a count of one. V usage is TRBV28 and J usage is TRBJ2-1; D may be TRBD1 (5 bases). V dropped 1 base and J dropped 7 bases, with 14 bases sitting between them. Looked up from germline, CDR1 is MDHEN and CDR2 is SYDVKM. This CDR3 has 15 residues. For the CDR3, the DNA is TGTGCCAGCAGTTTATATCAGGGCGGTCGGAATGAGCAGTTCTTC. Translation gives CASSLYQGGRNEQFF.

The gene calls are TRBV28 and TRBJ1-5; D perhaps matches TRBD1 (6 bases). Germline assignment: CDR1 MDHEN and CDR2 SYDVKM. The CDR3 has 16 residues. The ends were cut back, 6 bases at V and 1 base at J, with 16 bases in the middle. Here the CDR3 DNA reads TGTGCCAGCAGCATACAGGGATCCCGGAGCAATCAGCCCCAGCATTTT. Residues: CASSIQGSRSNQPQHF. Full variable domain (missing parts from reference TRBV28 and TRBJ1-5): DVKVTQSSRYLVKRTGEKVFLECVQDMDHENMFWYRQDPGLGLRLIYFSYDVKMKEKGDIPEGYSVSREKKERFSLILESASTNQTSMYLCASSIQGSRSNQPQHFGDGTRLSIL.

This chain links TRBV28 with TRBJ1-5; D call uncertain. CDR1 MDHEN and CDR2 SYDVKM come from the germline V gene. The CDR3 runs 16 residues. With 7 bases removed from V and 2 bases from J, the gap between germline ends came to 18 bases. CDR3 coding DNA: TGTGCCAGCACTCCCCCCTGGGCAGCTGGCAATCAGCCCCAGCATTTT. This translates into CASTPPWAAGNQPQHF.

This clone has a handful of counts. This chain connects TRBV28 to TRBJ2-6; D possibly corresponds to TRBD2 (6 bases). The CDR3 is made up of 16 amino acids. V lost 5 bases to trimming and J lost 0 bases, with 11 bases between them. The germline V gene has CDR1 MDHEN and CDR2 SYDVKM. This chain's CDR3 is CASSRSGFSGANVLTF. The CDR3 DNA sequence: TGTGCCAGCAGTCGTAGCGGCTTCTCTGGGGCCAACGTCCTGACTTTC.

This clone occurred once. This chain links TRBV4-1 with TRBJ2-7; D remains unclear. This CDR3 region has 15 residues. The germline V gene has CDR1 MGHRA and CDR2 YSYEKL. The germline V and J ends were trimmed by 0 bases and 0 bases, with 9 bases remaining between them. The CDR3, as DNA: TGCGCCAGCAGCCAAGATATAACAGACTCCTACGAGCAGTACTTC. Translating it yields CASSQDITDSYEQYF.